The present entry profiles one T cell receptor (beta chain) with its context. The antigen is unknown. This entry belongs to a study of PD-1 blockade in mismatch repair-deficient tumors. Overall study context: All were previously treated, progressing patients with approximately 11 mismatch repair-deficient cancer types. Findings and caveats of the study: After pembrolizumab, tumor-resident clones rose rapidly, then generally contracted before radiologic responses.

TCRdb's copy holds only in-frame clones and misses some; the assay was immunoSEQ multiplex PCR. The sample holds about 63,000 clones, around 88% seen once. Mismatch repair deficiency was confirmed in all patients, by PCR or immunohistochemistry. TCRs were sequenced from a few patients responding to pembrolizumab. Germline CDR1 SGHTA, CDR2 FQGTGA. The CDR3 extends over 15 amino acids. V shed 5 bases and J 5 bases; nucleotides not matched to a gene: 7. The clonotype was recovered from an adult with mismatch repair-deficient cancer. The source was peripheral blood, collected 52 weeks after starting pembrolizumab. The J gene is TRBJ2-3, the V gene TRBV7-3, with 10 bases lining up with TRBD2. CDR3 in DNA: TGTGCCAGCAGCCGGACTAGCGGATCGAGAGATACGCAGTATTTT. Translating it yields CASSRTSGSRDTQYF.